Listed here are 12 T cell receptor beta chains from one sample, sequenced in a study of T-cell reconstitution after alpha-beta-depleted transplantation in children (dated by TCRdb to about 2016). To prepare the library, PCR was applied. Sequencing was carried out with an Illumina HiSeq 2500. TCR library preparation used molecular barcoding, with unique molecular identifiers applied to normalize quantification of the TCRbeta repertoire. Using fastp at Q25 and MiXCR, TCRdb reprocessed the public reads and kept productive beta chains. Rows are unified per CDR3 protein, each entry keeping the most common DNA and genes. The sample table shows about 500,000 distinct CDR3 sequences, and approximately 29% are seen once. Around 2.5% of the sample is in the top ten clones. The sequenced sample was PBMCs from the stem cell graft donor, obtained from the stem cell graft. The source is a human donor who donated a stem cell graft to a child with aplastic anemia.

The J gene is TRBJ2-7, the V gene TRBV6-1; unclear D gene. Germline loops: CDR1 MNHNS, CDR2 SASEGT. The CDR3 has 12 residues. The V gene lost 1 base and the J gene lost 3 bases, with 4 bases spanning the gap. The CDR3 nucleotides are TGTGCCAGCAGTGAAGACCACTACGAGCAGTACTTC. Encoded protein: CASSEDHYEQYF.

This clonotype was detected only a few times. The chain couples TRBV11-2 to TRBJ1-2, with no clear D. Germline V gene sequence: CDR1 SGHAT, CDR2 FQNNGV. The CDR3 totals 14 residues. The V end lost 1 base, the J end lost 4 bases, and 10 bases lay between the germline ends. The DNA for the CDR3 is TGTGCCAGCAGCTTAGCAGGAGAAATCTATGGCTACACCTTC. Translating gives CASSLAGEIYGYTF. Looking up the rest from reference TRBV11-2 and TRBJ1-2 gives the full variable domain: EAGVAQSPRYKIIEKRQSVAFWCNPISGHATLYWYQQILGQGPKLLIQFQNNGVVDDSQLPKDRFSAERLKGVDSTLKIQPAKLEDSAVYLCASSLAGEIYGYTFGSGTRLTVV.

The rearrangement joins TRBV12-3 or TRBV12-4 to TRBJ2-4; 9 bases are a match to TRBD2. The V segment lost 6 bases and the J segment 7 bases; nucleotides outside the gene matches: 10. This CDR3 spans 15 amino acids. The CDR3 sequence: CASRLAGWERNIQYF. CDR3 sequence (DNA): TGTGCCAGCAGACTAGCGGGCTGGGAGAGGAACATTCAGTACTTC.

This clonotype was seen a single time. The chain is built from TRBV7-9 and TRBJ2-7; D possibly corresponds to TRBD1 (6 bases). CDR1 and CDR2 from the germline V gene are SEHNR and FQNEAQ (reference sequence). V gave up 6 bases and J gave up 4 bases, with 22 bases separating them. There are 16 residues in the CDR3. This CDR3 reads CASSRPTGIRAYEQYV. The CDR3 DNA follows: TGTGCCAGCAGTCGACCAACAGGGATAAGGGCTTACGAGCAGTACGTC.

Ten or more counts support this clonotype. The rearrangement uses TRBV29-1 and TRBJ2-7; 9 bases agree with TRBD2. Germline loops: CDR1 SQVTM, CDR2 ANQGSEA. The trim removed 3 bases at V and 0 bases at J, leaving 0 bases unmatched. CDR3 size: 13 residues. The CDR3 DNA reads TGCAGCGTTGATAGCGGGAGCTCCTACGAGCAGTACTTC. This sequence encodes CSVDSGSSYEQYF.

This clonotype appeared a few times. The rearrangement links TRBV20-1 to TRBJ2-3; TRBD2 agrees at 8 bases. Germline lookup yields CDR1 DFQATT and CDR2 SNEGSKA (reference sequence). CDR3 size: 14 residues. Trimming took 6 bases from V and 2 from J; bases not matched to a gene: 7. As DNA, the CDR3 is TGCAGTGCCAGCCTGGGACTAGACACAGATACGCAGTATTTT. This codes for CSASLGLDTDTQYF.

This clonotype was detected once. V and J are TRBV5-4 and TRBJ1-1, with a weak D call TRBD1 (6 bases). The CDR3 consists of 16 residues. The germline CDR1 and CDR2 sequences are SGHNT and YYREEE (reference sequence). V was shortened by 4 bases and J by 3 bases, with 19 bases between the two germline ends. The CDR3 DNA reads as TGTGCCAGCAGCCTCCCCGAGATGGGGGCGGACACTGAAGCTTTCTTT. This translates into CASSLPEMGADTEAFF. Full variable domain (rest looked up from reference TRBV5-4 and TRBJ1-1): ETGVTQSPTHLIKTRGQQVTLRCSSQSGHNTVSWYQQALGQGPQFIFQYYREEENGRGNFPPRFSGLQFPNYSSELNVNALELDDSALYLCASSLPEMGADTEAFFGQGTRLTVV.

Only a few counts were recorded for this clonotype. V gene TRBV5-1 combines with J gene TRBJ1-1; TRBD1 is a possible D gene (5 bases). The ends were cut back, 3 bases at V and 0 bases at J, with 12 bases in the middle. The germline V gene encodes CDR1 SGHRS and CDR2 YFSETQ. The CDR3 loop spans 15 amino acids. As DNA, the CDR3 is TGCGCCAGCAGCTCGACCGGGACCTTGAACACTGAAGCTTTCTTT. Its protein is CASSSTGTLNTEAFF. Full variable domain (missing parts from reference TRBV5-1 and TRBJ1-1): KAGVTQTPRYLIKTRGQQVTLSCSPISGHRSVSWYQQTPGQGLQFLFEYFSETQRNKGNFPGRFSGRQFSNSRSEMNVSTLELGDSALYLCASSSTGTLNTEAFFGQGTRLTVV.

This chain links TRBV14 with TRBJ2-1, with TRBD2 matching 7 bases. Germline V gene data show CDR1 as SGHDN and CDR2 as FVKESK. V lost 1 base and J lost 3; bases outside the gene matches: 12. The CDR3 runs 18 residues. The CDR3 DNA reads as TGTGCCAGCAGCCAAGGAGAGGGACGGGAGGAGTTCTACAATGAGCAGTTCTTC. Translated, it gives CASSQGEGREEFYNEQFF.

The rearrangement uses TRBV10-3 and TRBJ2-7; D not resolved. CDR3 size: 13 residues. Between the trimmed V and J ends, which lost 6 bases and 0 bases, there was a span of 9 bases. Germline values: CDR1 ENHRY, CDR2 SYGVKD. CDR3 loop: CAISPHSSYEQYV. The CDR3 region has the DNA TGTGCCATCAGCCCCCACAGCTCCTACGAGCAGTACGTC.

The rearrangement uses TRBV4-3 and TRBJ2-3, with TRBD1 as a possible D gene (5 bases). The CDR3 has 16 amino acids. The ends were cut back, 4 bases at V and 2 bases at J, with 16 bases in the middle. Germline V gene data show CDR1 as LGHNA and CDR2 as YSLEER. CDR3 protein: CASSLQGSWDTDTQYF. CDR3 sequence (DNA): TGCGCCAGCAGCCTCCAGGGCAGTTGGGACACAGATACGCAGTATTTT.

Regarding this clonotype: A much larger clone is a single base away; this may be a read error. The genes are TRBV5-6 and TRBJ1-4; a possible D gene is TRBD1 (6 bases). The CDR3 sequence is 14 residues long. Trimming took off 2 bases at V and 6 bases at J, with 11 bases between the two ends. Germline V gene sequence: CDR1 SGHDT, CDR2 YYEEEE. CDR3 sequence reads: CASSLRGAYEKLFF. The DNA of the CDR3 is TGTGCCAGCAGCTTAAGGGGGGCTTATGAAAAACTGTTTTTT.